The subject of this entry is one TCR beta chain. The germline CDR1 and CDR2 sequences are SGDLS and YYNGEE. V lost 0 bases to trimming and J lost 1 base; unmatched junction nucleotides: 5. There are 16 residues in the CDR3. The sample is drawn from a study of blood T cell repertoires in COVID-19. Some clones are missing from TCRdb's copy, which holds only in-frame ones; the method was immunoSEQ multiplex PCR. The sample has under 300,000 clones, almost 85% seen once. The sequenced sample was peripheral blood. This clonotype originated in a man between 45 and 60 years old with acute or convalescent COVID-19. This chain uses TRBV9 with TRBJ1-2, with 8 bases that match TRBD1. The DNA for the CDR3 is TGTGCCAGCAGCGTAGGCCAGGGGGCCGGTAACTATGGCTACACCTTC. This sequence encodes CASSVGQGAGNYGYTF.